These T cell receptor beta chains were read from a single sample in a study of molecular identifiers for immune sequencing clone quantification. MiXCR was run by TCRdb on the PCR reads, yielding one entry per CDR3 protein. The sample lists about 320,000 distinct CDR3 sequences, around 21% seen once, with 0.81% in the top ten. Sequenced sample: naive CD8+ T cells from blood, with Jurkat cell RNA spiked in. The receptors derive from a human donor in good health. Some libraries in this study had Jurkat cell RNA spiked in. Both conserved end residues are trimmed from each CDR3. Each record gives: V gene, J gene, CDR3 protein.

TRBV6-2/TRBV6-3	TRBJ1-5	ASSYLGTTYQPQH
TRBV19	TRBJ2-3	ASSWTSGGSDTQY
TRBV6-6	TRBJ1-1	ASSYVSGESTEAF
TRBV3-2	TRBJ2-7	ASSQDPNWVQPGATYERY
TRBV30	TRBJ2-3	AWSRTGGADTQY
TRBV3-1	TRBJ2-7	ASSPRSTRPPSEQY
TRBV3-1	TRBJ1-6	ASNQAKGSPLH
TRBV6-2/TRBV6-3	TRBJ1-1	ASSYPYTNTEAF
TRBV7-2	TRBJ2-3	ASSPLAGGITDTQY
TRBV29-1	TRBJ1-1	SALGQGRYTEAF
TRBV7-3	TRBJ2-3	ATAPTGPSYDTQY
TRBV29-1	TRBJ1-2	SVGRSNGYT
TRBV27	TRBJ2-7	ASSQFPTGPNEQY
TRBV4-3	TRBJ2-1	ASSQDTLAVTYNEQS
TRBV14	TRBJ1-1	ASSQVLGVNTEAF
TRBV19	TRBJ2-7	ASSLHGPLAPYEQY
TRBV13	TRBJ2-5	ASGQYQETQY
TRBV7-9	TRBJ2-7	ASSPFGGLSYEQY
TRBV6-7	TRBJ2-3	ASSYTDRGGTQY
TRBV29-1	TRBJ2-5	SVEEYGTQY
TRBV12-3/TRBV12-4	TRBJ1-5	ASSFNPGRRNQPQH
TRBV6-2/TRBV6-3	TRBJ2-3	ASSYGGPPEDTQY
TRBV20-1	TRBJ2-3	SARDLAGGPGGLADTQY